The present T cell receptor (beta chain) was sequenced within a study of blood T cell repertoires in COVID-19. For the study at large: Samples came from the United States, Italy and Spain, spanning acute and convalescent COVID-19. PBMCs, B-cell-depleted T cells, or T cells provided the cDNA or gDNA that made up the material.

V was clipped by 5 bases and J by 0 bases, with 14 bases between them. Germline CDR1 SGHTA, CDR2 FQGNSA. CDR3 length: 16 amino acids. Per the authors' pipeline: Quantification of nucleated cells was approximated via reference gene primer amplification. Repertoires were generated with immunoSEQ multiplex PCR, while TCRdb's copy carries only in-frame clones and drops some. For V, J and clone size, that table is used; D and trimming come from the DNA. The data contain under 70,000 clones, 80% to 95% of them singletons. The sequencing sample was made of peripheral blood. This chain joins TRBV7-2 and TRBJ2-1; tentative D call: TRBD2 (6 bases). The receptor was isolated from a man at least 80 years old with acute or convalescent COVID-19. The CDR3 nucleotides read TGTGCCAGCAGCCCCTCCGGGACTTCCTCCTACAATGAGCAGTTCTTC. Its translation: CASSPSGTSSYNEQFF.